What follows are 17 T cell receptor beta chains derived from one specimen sequenced in a study of regulatory T cells in long-lasting Graves disease. As to time point: newly diagnosed GD, antithyroid drugs for less than 3 months. Extracted PBMC RNA gave rise to the TCR library. With iRepertoire HTBI primers and Arm-PCR of CDR3 regions, TCR beta libraries were built. TCRdb itself ran the multiplex PCR reads through MiXCR, one entry per CDR3 protein. The profile covers about 530,000 distinct CDR3 sequences, with around 16% appearing a single time and 20% to 30% taken by the ten largest. The same specimen was also included in a second study, on T cells in Graves' hyperthyroidism and ophthalmopathy.

The sequenced sample was peripheral blood mononuclear cells (PBMCs), obtained at new diagnosis, from a patient treated with antithyroid drugs. The receptors come from a woman aged 40 to 65 with Graves disease.

This clonotype was counted many times. The chain combines TRBV3-1 with TRBJ1-2; D not certain. The length of the CDR3 is 13 residues. Germline V gene data show CDR1 as LGHDT and CDR2 as YNNKEL (reference sequence). Between the trimmed V and J ends, which lost 4 bases and 8 bases, there was a span of 14 bases. The CDR3 sequence is CASSPVRDWGYTF. The CDR3, as DNA: TGTGCCAGCAGCCCCGTTCGAGATTGGGGCTACACCTTC. Filled out from reference TRBV3-1 and TRBJ1-2, the complete variable domain reads DTAVSQTPKYLVTQMGNDKSIKCEQNLGHDTMYWYKQDSKKFLKIMFSYNNKELIINETVPNRFSPKSPDKAHLNLHINSLELGDSAVYFCASSPVRDWGYTFGSGTRLTVV.

The V gene is TRBV4-1, the J gene TRBJ1-1; D is possibly TRBD1 (5 bases). Trimming stripped 3 bases from V and 5 bases from J, with 19 bases between. Per the germline V gene, CDR1 is MGHRA and CDR2 is YSYEKL. This CDR3 is 16 amino acids long. In DNA form, the CDR3 reads TGCGCCAGCAGCCACGGGAAGGGACCCCGGGAGACTGAAGCTTTCTTT. This gives the protein CASSHGKGPRETEAFF.

The CDR3 is CSVGQGAGTDTQYF. CDR3 DNA sequence: TGCAGCGTTGGGCAGGGGGCAGGCACAGATACGCAGTATTTT. The rearrangement uses TRBV29-1 and TRBJ2-3; 8 bases agree with TRBD1. The germline gives CDR1 SQVTM, CDR2 ANQGSEA. The J segment lost 1 base and the V segment lost 4 bases, leaving 4 bases of the junction unmatched. CDR3 length equals 14 residues.

V and J are TRBV9 and TRBJ2-5, with D maybe TRBD1 (6 bases). Germline lookup yields CDR1 SGDLS and CDR2 YYNGEE. CDR3 length: 13 amino acids. V was clipped by 4 bases and J by 5 bases, with 12 bases between them. CDR3 nucleotide sequence: TGTGCCAGCAGCCGAGGGGGAATCGAGACCCAGTACTTC. This codes for CASSRGGIETQYF.

The chain carries TRBV13 and TRBJ1-3; possible D gene TRBD1, 5 bases. V was cut by 2 bases and J by 3 bases, with 8 bases left in between. The V gene's germline CDR1 is PRHDT and CDR2 FYEKMQ (reference sequence). The CDR3 consists of 14 residues. The CDR3 DNA reads as TGTGCCAGCAGCTTAACAGGACATGGAAACACCATATATTTT. Translating it yields CASSLTGHGNTIYF.

The chain recombines TRBV29-1 with TRBJ2-7; 10 positions agree with TRBD1. This CDR3 comprises 15 residues. J was trimmed by 2 bases and V by 1 base; bases with no gene match: 5. Germline V lookup: CDR1 SQVTM, CDR2 ANQGSEA. The CDR3 loop is CSVEARDRGTYEQYF. Here the CDR3 DNA reads TGCAGCGTTGAAGCGCGGGACAGGGGCACCTACGAGCAGTACTTC.

Turning to this clonotype: Since a much larger clone is just one base distant, this may be a read error. The CDR3 carries no conserved terminal phenylalanine or tryptophan, so it likely arises from a read error. V gene TRBV12-3 or TRBV12-4 combines with J gene TRBJ2-1; the D gene is possibly TRBD2 (6 bases). Deletions cut 6 bases from V and 7 bases from J, with 25 bases between. The CDR3 totals 17 residues. The CDR3: CASSPGWTGVVENEQFL. CDR3 nucleotide sequence: TGTGCCAGCAGCCCCGGGTGGACGGGGGTCGTCGAGAATGAGCAGTTCCTC.

V and J are TRBV6-5 and TRBJ2-2, with D uncertain. The germline CDR1 and CDR2 sequences are MNHEY and SVGAGI. The CDR3 contains 17 residues. V was shortened by 4 bases and J by 0 bases, with 15 bases between the two germline ends. CDR3 protein: CASSFPSTETNTGELFF. CDR3 DNA sequence: TGTGCCAGCAGTTTCCCGTCTACAGAAACGAACACCGGGGAGCTGTTTTTT.

CDR3 coding DNA: TGCGCCAGCAGCTCAGGGACTAGCGGAGAGACCCAGTACTTC. It specifies CASSSGTSGETQYF. The chain has TRBV5-1 and TRBJ2-5; 11 positions match TRBD2. The ends lost 3 bases at V and 4 bases at J; junction bases unmatched: 2. The CDR3 loop spans 14 amino acids. The germline V gene has CDR1 SGHRS and CDR2 YFSETQ.

This CDR3 reads CAISRDRGESGYTF. In DNA, the CDR3 is TGTGCCATCAGTCGGGACAGGGGAGAATCTGGCTACACCTTC. The chain joins TRBV10-3 to TRBJ1-2, with 10 bases fitting TRBD1. Germline V gene lookup returns CDR1 ENHRY and CDR2 SYGVKD. CDR3 length: 14 residues. Trimming removed 5 bases from V and 7 bases from J; junction bases left unmatched: 7.

This clonotype was observed a handful of times. The chain recombines TRBV18 with TRBJ1-4; 10 nucleotides match TRBD1. The CDR3 spans 14 residues. CDR1 is KGHSH, CDR2 LQKENI, per germline. The V and J ends lost 4 bases and 8 bases, in that order; junction bases with no gene match: 4. CDR3 nucleotides: TGTGCCAGCTCACTCGGGACAGGGGAAGAAAAACTGTTTTTT. As protein: CASSLGTGEEKLFF.

This clonotype was picked up many times. V and J are TRBV7-2 and TRBJ1-1; 7 nucleotides align to TRBD1. V lost 5 bases, J lost 4 bases, and 10 bases stayed unmatched. From germline, CDR1 is SGHTA and CDR2 FQGNSA. The CDR3 spans 15 residues. As DNA, the CDR3 is TGTGCCAGCAGCCTAGAGGCAGGGGGAGGCACTGAAGCTTTCTTT. Its translation: CASSLEAGGGTEAFF.

This chain joins TRBV28 and TRBJ1-1; D remains unclear. Germline assignment: CDR1 MDHEN and CDR2 SYDVKM. The V end was cut by 10 bases, the J end by 1 base, with 10 bases between. The CDR3 is made up of 12 amino acids. The CDR3 reads CATLHTNTEAFF. The DNA of the CDR3 is TGTGCCACCCTGCATACGAACACTGAAGCTTTCTTT.

This clonotype showed up many times. The rearrangement uses TRBV2 and TRBJ1-2; maybe TRBD1 (6 bases). The CDR3 covers 14 residues. Germline-derived CDR1 and CDR2 are SNHLY and FYNNEI. Trimming took off 7 bases at V and 7 bases at J, with 19 bases between the two ends. CDR3 nucleotide sequence: TGTGCCAGCACCCCCCTTCTTACAGGGATTGGCTACACCTTC. This encodes CASTPLLTGIGYTF.

The table lists this clonotype with many counts. The J gene is TRBJ1-1, the V gene TRBV2; perhaps TRBD1 as D (6 bases). Germline V gene data show CDR1 as SNHLY and CDR2 as FYNNEI. V shed 4 bases and J shed 7 bases, with 19 bases lying between them. This CDR3 has 15 residues. This CDR3 reads CASSAGTSRTFEAFF. In DNA, the CDR3 is TGTGCCAGCAGTGCCGGGACATCCCGAACCTTTGAAGCTTTCTTT.

This clonotype occurred many times. V usage is TRBV6-5 and J usage is TRBJ1-1; a possible D gene is TRBD1 (5 bases). This CDR3 region has 15 residues. V lost 2 bases and J lost 4, with 14 bases in between. Per germline, CDR1 MNHEY and CDR2 SVGAGI. The DNA for the CDR3 is TGTGCCAGCAGTTACGCCAGGGAGGGGATCACTGAAGCTTTCTTT. This codes for CASSYAREGITEAFF.

This clonotype was recorded at least ten times. The rearrangement joins TRBV12-3 or TRBV12-4 to TRBJ2-1; perhaps TRBD2 as D (5 bases). Deletions cut 3 bases from V and 9 bases from J, with 12 bases between. This CDR3 has 13 residues. In DNA form, the CDR3 reads TGTGCCAGCAGTTTGGTACTAGGTAGTGAGCAGTTCTTC. This encodes CASSLVLGSEQFF.